A selection of T cell receptor beta chains follows, all from one sample in a study of blood T cell repertoires in COVID-19. The table came from immunoSEQ multiplex PCR; TCRdb's copy has only in-frame clones and leaves some out. The sample contains around 210,000 clones, roughly 85% of which appear only once. Sequencing was performed on peripheral blood. Receptor source: a man aged 50 to 59 with COVID-19, enrolled during active disease. The CDR3 runs from the conserved cysteine through the conserved F or W. Only part of the rows carry a size: once, few, many, or a class if the clone is expanded.

TRBJ1-5 TRBV6-6 - CASSSTGLGSQPQHF
TRBJ1-4 TRBV6-6 - CASSPRTRNEKLFF
TRBJ1-3 TRBV28 once CASSSGTVRSGNTIYF
TRBJ2-7 TRBV15 - CATSPGTAYEQYF
TRBJ2-7 TRBV28 - CASRADYEQYF
TRBJ1-2 TRBV29-1 - CSAKQGASGYTF
TRBJ1-5 TRBV2 - CASSEDRRGYSNQPQHF
TRBJ1-3 TRBV2 - CASTPSQTIYF
TRBJ2-7 TRBV2 - CASTDRSGDEQYF
TRBJ2-2 TRBV2 few CASSEDVAGELFF
TRBJ2-1 TRBV27 - CASSSDLLAAPTNEQFF
TRBJ1-5 TRBV6-5 - CASTGVRNQPQHF
TRBJ1-1 TRBV11-2 - CASSFDRGNTEAFF
TRBJ2-3 TRBV18 once CASSRNRGSTDTQYF
TRBJ2-3 TRBV30 - CAWSVRTSSADTQYF
TRBJ1-6 TRBV28 - CASSFEGDPYNSPLHF
TRBJ2-7 TRBV7-9 few CASSSPVVYEQYF
TRBJ2-7 TRBV4-1 - CASSQAPGLGYEQYF
TRBJ2-2 TRBV5-1 - CASSLQGDTGELFF
TRBJ2-4 TRBV12-3/TRBV12-4 - CASRRTGRDIQYF
TRBJ1-2 TRBV5-4 - CASTVEGGGGYGYTF
TRBJ2-7 TRBV5-4 once CASSLRGSAREQYF
TRBJ1-1 TRBV18 - CASSPMLVQGTEAFF
TRBJ2-5 TRBV7-3 - CASSLGGVPQETQYF
TRBJ1-1 TRBV15 - CATSKPLTGYTEAFF
TRBJ2-3 TRBV7-3 - CASSQLAGGIDTQYF
TRBJ2-5 TRBV2 - CASSARLIPGTQYF
TRBJ1-5 TRBV28 - CASSLFPGDRRQPQHF
TRBJ1-1 TRBV6-4 - CASSGQGGNMNTEAFF
TRBJ1-2 TRBV19 - CASSTPDRINGYTF
TRBJ2-7 TRBV27 - CASRRSGSSYEQYF
TRBJ2-1 TRBV6-6 - CASLTSGGPSYNEQFF
TRBJ2-3 TRBV5-1 - CASSQSSGGADTDTQYF
TRBJ1-2 TRBV5-1 - CASSLAAGEQYGYTF